Presented here are 3 T cell receptor beta chains from one specimen sequenced in a study of T cell clones after liver transplantation. Clones were sequenced by immunoSEQ multiplex PCR, and TCRdb holds only the in-frame ones, with some missing. The sample has tens of thousands of clones; approximately 84% are singletons. The sequenced sample was CD4+ T cells from blood, obtained before liver transplant. The receptors shown here come from a human donor who received a liver transplant.

The chain carries TRBV9 and TRBJ2-1; D remains unclear. CDR1 is SGDLS, CDR2 YYNGEE, per germline. The ends were cut back, 4 bases at V and 2 bases at J, with 19 bases in the middle. The CDR3 is made up of 17 amino acids. CDR3 amino acids: CASSLDPHIGPYNEQFF. CDR3 nucleotide sequence: TGTGCCAGCAGCCTCGACCCCCATATAGGCCCCTACAATGAGCAGTTCTTC.

The rearrangement uses TRBV7-9 and TRBJ1-1; D remains unclear. The CDR3 is 15 amino acids. The ends were cut back, 0 bases at V and 5 bases at J, with 13 bases in the middle. Germline V gives CDR1 SEHNR, CDR2 FQNEAQ (reference sequence). The CDR3, as DNA: TGTGCCAGCAGCTTAGCCGAGGGAGTGGGGACTGAAGCTTTCTTT. This codes for CASSLAEGVGTEAFF. Full variable domain (remainder filled in from reference TRBV7-9 and TRBJ1-1): DTGVSQNPRHKITKRGQNVTFRCDPISEHNRLYWYRQTLGQGPEFLTYFQNEAQLEKSRLLSDRFSAERPKGSFSTLEIQRTEQGDSAMYLCASSLAEGVGTEAFFGQGTRLTVV.

J is TRBJ1-1 and V is TRBV4-3; D ambiguous. This CDR3 has 17 residues. V gave up 0 bases and J gave up 0 bases, with 14 bases separating them. Germline-derived CDR1 and CDR2 are LGHNA and YSLEER. The CDR3 spells CASSQEVGRVLNTEAFF. Here the CDR3 DNA reads TGCGCCAGCAGCCAAGAAGTCGGTAGGGTCCTGAACACTGAAGCTTTCTTT.